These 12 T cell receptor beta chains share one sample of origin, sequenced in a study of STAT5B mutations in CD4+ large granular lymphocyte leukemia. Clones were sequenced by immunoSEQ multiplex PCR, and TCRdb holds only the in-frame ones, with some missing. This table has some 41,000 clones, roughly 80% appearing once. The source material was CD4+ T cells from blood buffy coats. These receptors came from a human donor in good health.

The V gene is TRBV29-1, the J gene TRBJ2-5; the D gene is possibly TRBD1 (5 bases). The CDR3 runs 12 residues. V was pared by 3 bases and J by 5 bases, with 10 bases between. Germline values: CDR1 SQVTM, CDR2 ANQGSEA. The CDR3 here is CSVEQGWETQYF. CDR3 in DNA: TGCAGCGTTGAGCAGGGTTGGGAGACCCAGTACTTC.

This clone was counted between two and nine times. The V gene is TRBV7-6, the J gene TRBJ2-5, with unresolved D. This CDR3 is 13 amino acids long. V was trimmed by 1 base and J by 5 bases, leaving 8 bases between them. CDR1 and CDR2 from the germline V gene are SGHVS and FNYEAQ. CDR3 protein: CASSLGARETQYF. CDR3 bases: TGTGCCAGCAGCTTAGGGGCCCGGGAGACCCAGTACTTC.

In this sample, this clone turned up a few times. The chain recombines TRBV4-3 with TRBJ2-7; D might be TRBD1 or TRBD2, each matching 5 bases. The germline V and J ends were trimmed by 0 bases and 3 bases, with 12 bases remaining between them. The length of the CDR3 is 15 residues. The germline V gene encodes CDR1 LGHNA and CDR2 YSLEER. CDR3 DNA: TGCGCCAGCAGCCAAGATCTAGGGGCGGGCTACGAGCAGTACTTC. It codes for CASSQDLGAGYEQYF.

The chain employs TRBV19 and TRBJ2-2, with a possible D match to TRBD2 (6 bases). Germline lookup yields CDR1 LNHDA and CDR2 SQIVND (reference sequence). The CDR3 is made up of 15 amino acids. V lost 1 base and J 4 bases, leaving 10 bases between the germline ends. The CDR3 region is CASSIGERVTGELFF. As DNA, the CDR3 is TGTGCCAGTAGTATAGGTGAGCGGGTCACCGGGGAGCTGTTTTTT.

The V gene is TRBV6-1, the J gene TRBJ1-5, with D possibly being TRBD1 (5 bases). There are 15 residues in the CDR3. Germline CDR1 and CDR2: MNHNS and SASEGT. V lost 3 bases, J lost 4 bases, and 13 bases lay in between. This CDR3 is CASSDGGWGNQPQHF. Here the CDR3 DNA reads TGTGCCAGCAGTGATGGGGGTTGGGGGAATCAGCCCCAGCATTTT.

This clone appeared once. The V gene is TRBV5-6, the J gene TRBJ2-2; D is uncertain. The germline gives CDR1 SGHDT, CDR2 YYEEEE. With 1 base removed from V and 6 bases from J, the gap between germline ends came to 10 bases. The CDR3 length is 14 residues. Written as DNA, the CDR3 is TGTGCCAGCAGCTTGCAAGGGTTCGCCGGGGAGCTGTTTTTT. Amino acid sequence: CASSLQGFAGELFF.

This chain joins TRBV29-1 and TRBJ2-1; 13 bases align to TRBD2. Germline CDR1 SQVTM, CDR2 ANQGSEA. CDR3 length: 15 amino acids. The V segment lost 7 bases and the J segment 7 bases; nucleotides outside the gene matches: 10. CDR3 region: CSASWTSGRPNEQFF. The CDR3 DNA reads TGCAGCGCCTCTTGGACTAGCGGGAGACCGAATGAGCAGTTCTTC.

The CDR3 protein is CASSPKTASTYEQYF. The CDR3 region has the DNA TGTGCCAGCTCGCCGAAAACTGCTAGTACCTACGAGCAGTACTTC. V and J are TRBV18 and TRBJ2-7; D gene ambiguous. This CDR3 has 15 amino acids. Germline lookup yields CDR1 KGHSH and CDR2 LQKENI. V lost 6 bases and J 2 bases, leaving 17 bases between the germline ends.

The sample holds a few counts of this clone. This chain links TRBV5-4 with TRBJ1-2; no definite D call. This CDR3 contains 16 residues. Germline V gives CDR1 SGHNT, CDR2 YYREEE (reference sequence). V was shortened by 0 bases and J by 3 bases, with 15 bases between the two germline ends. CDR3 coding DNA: TGTGCCAGCAGCTTGGCCGGGAGGGTGGGCTACTATGGCTACACCTTC. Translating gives CASSLAGRVGYYGYTF. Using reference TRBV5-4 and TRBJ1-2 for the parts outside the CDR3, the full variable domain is ETGVTQSPTHLIKTRGQQVTLRCSSQSGHNTVSWYQQALGQGPQFIFQYYREEENGRGNFPPRFSGLQFPNYSSELNVNALELDDSALYLCASSLAGRVGYYGYTFGSGTRLTVV.

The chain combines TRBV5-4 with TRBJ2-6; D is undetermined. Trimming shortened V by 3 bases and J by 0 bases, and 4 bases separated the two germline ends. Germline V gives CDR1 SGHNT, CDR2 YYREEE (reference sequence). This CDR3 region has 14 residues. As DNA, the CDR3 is TGTGCCAGCAGCTATAGCTCTGGGGCCAACGTCCTGACTTTC. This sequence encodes CASSYSSGANVLTF. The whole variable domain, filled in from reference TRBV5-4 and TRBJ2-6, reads ETGVTQSPTHLIKTRGQQVTLRCSSQSGHNTVSWYQQALGQGPQFIFQYYREEENGRGNFPPRFSGLQFPNYSSELNVNALELDDSALYLCASSYSSGANVLTFGAGSRLTVL.

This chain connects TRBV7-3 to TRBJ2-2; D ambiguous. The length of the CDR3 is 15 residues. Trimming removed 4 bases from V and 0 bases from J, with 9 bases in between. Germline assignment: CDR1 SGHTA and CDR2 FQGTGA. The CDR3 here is CASSSAPANTGELFF. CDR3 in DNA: TGTGCCAGCAGCTCCGCACCCGCGAACACCGGGGAGCTGTTTTTT.

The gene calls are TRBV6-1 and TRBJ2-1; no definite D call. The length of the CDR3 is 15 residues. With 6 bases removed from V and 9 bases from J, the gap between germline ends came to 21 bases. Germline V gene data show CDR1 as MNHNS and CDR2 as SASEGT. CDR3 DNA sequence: TGTGCCAGCAGAACGTACAACGATCCTTTGAGTGAGCAGTTCTTC. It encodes CASRTYNDPLSEQFF.